This T cell receptor (beta chain) is drawn from a study of long-term antiretroviral therapy in people with HIV. General study points: Viral resistance, ART adherence and therapy changes all lacked available data. In samples taken after ART, diversity increased but remained below transplant donor control levels. Pre-ART expanded TRB clones stayed dominant throughout, though often decreasing after ART.

The assay, immunoSEQ v3.0, was run at survey level. About 35,000-55,000 T-cell genomes per sample were the sequencing target. Sequenced by immunoSEQ multiplex PCR; TCRdb stores in-frame clones only, minus some. Of tens of thousands of clones in the sample, about 80% were seen once. As regards this clone: No antigen is known for it.

The sample in question was unsorted PBMCs, obtained 1.1 years before starting antiretroviral therapy. The receptor comes from a woman between 40 and 55 years old with HIV.

The CDR3 spells CASSPQLAKNIQYF. The CDR3 coding sequence is TGTGCCAGCAGCCCACAGCTAGCCAAAAACATTCAGTACTTC. The chain employs TRBV5-6 and TRBJ2-4; D is unclear. CDR1 and CDR2 (germline): SGHDT, YYEEEE. V lost 4 bases, J lost 0 bases, and 8 bases lay in between. This CDR3 spans 14 amino acids.